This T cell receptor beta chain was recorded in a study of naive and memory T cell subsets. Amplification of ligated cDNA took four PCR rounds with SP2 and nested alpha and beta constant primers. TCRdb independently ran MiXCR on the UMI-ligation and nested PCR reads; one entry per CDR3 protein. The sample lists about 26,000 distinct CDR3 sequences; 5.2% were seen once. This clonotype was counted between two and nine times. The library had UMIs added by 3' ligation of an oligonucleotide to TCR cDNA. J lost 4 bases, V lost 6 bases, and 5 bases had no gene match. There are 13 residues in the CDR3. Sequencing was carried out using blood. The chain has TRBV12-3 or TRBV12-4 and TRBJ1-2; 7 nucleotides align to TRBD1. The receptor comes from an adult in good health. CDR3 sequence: CASRSTGVYGYTF. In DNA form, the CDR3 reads TGTGCCAGCAGATCCACAGGGGTCTATGGCTACACCTTC.